This TCR beta chain was sequenced for a study of blood T cell repertoires in COVID-19. Study at large: Sites across the United States, Italy and Spain contributed samples from acute and convalescent COVID-19. Sources were T cells, B-cell-depleted T cells, or PBMCs; the material itself was cDNA or gDNA.

Authors' analysis steps: Estimation of nucleated cell counts relied on the amplification of reference gene primers. The repertoire was sequenced with immunoSEQ multiplex PCR; TCRdb's copy has only in-frame clones and lacks some. Clone size and the V and J calls come from that table; the DNA yielded D and trimming. The profile covers around 23,000 clones, with over 60% appearing a single time and approximately 40% taken by the ten largest. Per the germline V gene, CDR1 is LGHNA and CDR2 is YNFKEQ. Trimming took 2 bases from V and 2 from J, leaving 8 bases between them. This CDR3 is built from 14 residues.

The TCR was taken from a woman older than 75 with acute or convalescent COVID-19. The gene calls are TRBV4-2 and TRBJ2-3; D is unresolved. Sequenced: peripheral blood. This chain's CDR3 is CASSQPLNTDTQYF. The CDR3 DNA follows: TGTGCCAGCAGCCAACCCCTAAACACAGATACGCAGTATTTT.